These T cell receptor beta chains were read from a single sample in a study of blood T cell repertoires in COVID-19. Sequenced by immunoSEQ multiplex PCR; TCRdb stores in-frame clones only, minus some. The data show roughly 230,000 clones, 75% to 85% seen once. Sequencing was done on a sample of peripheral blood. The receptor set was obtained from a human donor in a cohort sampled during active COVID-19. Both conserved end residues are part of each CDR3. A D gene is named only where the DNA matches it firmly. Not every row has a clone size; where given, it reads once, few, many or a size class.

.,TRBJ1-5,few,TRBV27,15,CASSFRGESNQPQHF,TGTGCCAGCAGTTTTCGGGGAGAGAGCAATCAGCCCCAGCATTTT
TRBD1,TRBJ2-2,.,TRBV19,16,CASSISYRGTPGELFF,TGTGCCAGTAGTATTAGTTACAGGGGAACCCCCGGGGAGCTGTTTTTT
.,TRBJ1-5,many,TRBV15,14,CATSRPEGNQPQHF,TGTGCCACCAGCAGACCTGAGGGCAATCAGCCCCAGCATTTT
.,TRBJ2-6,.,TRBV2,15,CASSPGISGANVLTF,TGTGCCAGCAGTCCAGGGATCTCTGGGGCCAACGTCCTGACTTTC
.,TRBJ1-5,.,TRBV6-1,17,CASSEFRTPELNQPQHF,TGTGCCAGCAGTGAATTTAGGACACCGGAGTTGAATCAGCCCCAGCATTTT
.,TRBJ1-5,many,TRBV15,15,CATSREADSNQPQHF,TGTGCCACCAGCAGAGAGGCGGATAGCAATCAGCCCCAGCATTTT
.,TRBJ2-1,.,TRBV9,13,CASSVSNPHEQFF,TGTGCCAGCAGCGTATCTAACCCCCATGAGCAGTTCTTC
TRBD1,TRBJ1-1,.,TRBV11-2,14,CASSPATGGATAFF,TGTGCCAGCAGCCCGGCTACAGGGGGGGCTACAGCTTTCTTT
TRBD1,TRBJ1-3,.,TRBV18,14,CASSPQEGADTIYF,TGTGCCAGCTCACCTCAGGAGGGGGCCGACACCATATATTTT
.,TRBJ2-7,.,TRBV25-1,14,CASSEFGLEYEQYF,TGTGCCAGCAGTGAATTTGGGCTGGAATACGAGCAGTACTTC
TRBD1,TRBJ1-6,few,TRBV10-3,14,CATGGTENNSPLHF,TGTGCCACAGGGGGGACAGAGAATAATTCACCCCTCCACTTT
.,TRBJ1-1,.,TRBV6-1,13,CASSEQANTEAFF,TGTGCCAGCAGTGAACAGGCGAACACTGAAGCTTTCTTT
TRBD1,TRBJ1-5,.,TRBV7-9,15,CASSSRDSDNQPQHF,TGTGCCAGCAGCTCCCGGGACAGCGATAATCAGCCCCAGCATTTT
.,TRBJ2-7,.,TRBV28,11,CASRTSYEQYF,TGTGCCAGCAGGACTAGTTACGAGCAGTACTTC
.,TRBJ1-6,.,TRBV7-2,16,CASSPRSRGGNSPLHF,TGTGCCAGCAGCCCCAGATCGCGCGGTGGGAATTCACCCCTCCACTTT
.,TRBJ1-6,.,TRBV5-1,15,CASSLTGSYNSPLHF,TGCGCCAGCAGCTTGACGGGCTCCTATAATTCACCCCTCCACTTT
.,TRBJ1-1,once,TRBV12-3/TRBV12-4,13,CASSSPRRTEAFF,TGTGCCAGCAGCTCCCCGCGGAGGACTGAAGCTTTCTTT
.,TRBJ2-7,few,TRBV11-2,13,CASTNRRSYEQYF,TGTGCCAGCACCAATAGGAGGTCCTACGAGCAGTACTTC
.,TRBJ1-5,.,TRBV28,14,CASKGTFSNQPQHF,TGTGCCAGCAAGGGGACATTTAGCAATCAGCCCCAGCATTTT
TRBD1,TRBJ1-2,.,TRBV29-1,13,CSVGDRGTYGYTF,TGCAGCGTTGGGGACAGGGGGACCTATGGCTACACCTTC
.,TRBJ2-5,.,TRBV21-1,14,CASRVRGFPGTQYF,TGTGCCAGCAGGGTGCGGGGGTTCCCGGGGACCCAGTACTTC
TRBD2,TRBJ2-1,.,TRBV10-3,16,CAISEELAGAFNEQFF,TGTGCCATCAGTGAGGAACTAGCGGGAGCATTCAATGAGCAGTTCTTC
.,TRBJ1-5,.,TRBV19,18,CASSMRDSPADARQPQHF,TGTGCCAGTAGTATGCGTGACAGCCCCGCCGACGCAAGGCAGCCCCAGCATTTT
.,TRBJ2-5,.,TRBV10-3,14,CAISRGTLQETQYF,TGTGCCATCAGCCGCGGGACTCTCCAAGAGACCCAGTACTTC
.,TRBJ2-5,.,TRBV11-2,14,CASSLGGREETQYF,TGTGCCAGCAGCTTAGGGGGCAGGGAAGAGACCCAGTACTTC
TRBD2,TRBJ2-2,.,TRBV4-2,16,CASSQGTSGLYGELFF,TGTGCCAGCAGCCAAGGGACTAGCGGGTTGTACGGGGAGCTGTTTTTT
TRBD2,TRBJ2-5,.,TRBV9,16,CASSATGTSVRETQYF,TGTGCCAGCAGCGCGACCGGGACTAGCGTAAGGGAGACCCAGTACTTC
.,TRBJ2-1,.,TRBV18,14,CASSSTTSYNEQFF,TGTGCCAGCTCATCAACTACTAGCTACAATGAGCAGTTCTTC
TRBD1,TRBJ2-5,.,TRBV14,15,CASSHPGQGKETQYF,TGTGCCAGCAGCCATCCCGGACAGGGGAAAGAGACCCAGTACTTC
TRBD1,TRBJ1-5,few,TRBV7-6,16,CASSPGGQDFNQPQHF,TGTGCCAGCAGCCCTGGGGGACAGGACTTCAATCAGCCCCAGCATTTT
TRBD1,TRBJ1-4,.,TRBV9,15,CASSLPGQRDEKLFF,TGTGCCAGCAGCCTCCCGGGACAGCGGGATGAAAAACTGTTTTTT
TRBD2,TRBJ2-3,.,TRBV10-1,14,CASSPGLSTDTQYF,TGCGCCAGCAGTCCGGGACTAAGCACAGATACGCAGTATTTT
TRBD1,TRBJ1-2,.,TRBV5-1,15,CASTLGQGEHYGYTF,TGCGCCAGCACCCTGGGACAGGGGGAACACTATGGCTACACCTTC
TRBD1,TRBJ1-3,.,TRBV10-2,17,CAIPWGQIFLSGNTIYF,TGCGCCATCCCCTGGGGACAGATATTCTTATCTGGAAACACCATATATTTT
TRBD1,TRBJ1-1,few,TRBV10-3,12,CATGTGGTEAFF,TGTGCCACAGGGACAGGTGGAACTGAAGCTTTCTTT
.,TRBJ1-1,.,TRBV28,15,CASSLRGGQITEAFF,TGTGCCAGCAGCCTCAGGGGTGGTCAAATCACTGAAGCTTTCTTT
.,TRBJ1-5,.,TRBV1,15,CTSSQGRGSNQPQHF,TGCACCAGCAGCCAAGGCAGAGGTAGCAATCAGCCCCAGCATTTT
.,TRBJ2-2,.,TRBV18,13,CASSVGQSGELFF,TGTGCCAGCTCCGTAGGACAGTCCGGGGAGCTGTTTTTT
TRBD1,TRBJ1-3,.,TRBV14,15,CASSQARGQGNTIYF,TGTGCCAGCAGCCAAGCGAGGGGGCAAGGAAACACCATATATTTT
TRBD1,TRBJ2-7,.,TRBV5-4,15,CASSHDRAYSYEQYF,TGTGCCAGCAGCCACGACAGGGCATACTCCTACGAGCAGTACTTC
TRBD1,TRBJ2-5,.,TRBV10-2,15,CASISGQGKEETQYF,TGCGCCAGCATTAGTGGACAGGGGAAGGAAGAGACCCAGTACTTC
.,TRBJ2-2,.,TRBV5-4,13,CATLDSPTRELFF,TGTGCCACCCTGGACTCCCCAACCAGGGAGCTGTTTTTT
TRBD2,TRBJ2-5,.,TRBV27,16,CASSPLLAGLRETQYF,TGTGCCAGCAGTCCCTTACTAGCGGGACTGAGAGAGACCCAGTACTTC
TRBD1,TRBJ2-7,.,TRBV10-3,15,CAISDHVDRAYEQYF,TGTGCCATCAGTGACCACGTGGACAGGGCCTACGAGCAGTACTTC
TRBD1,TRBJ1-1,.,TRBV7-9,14,CASSYRQGGTEAFF,TGTGCCAGCAGCTACCGACAGGGCGGCACTGAAGCTTTCTTT
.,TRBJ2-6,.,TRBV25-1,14,CASSVASGANVLTF,TGTGCCAGCAGCGTAGCCTCTGGGGCCAACGTCCTGACTTTC
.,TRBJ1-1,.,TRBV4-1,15,CASSQPATGNTEAFF,TGCGCCAGCAGCCAACCGGCCACAGGGAACACTGAAGCTTTCTTT
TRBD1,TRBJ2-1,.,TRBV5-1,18,CASSLEGQGPRMYNEQFF,TGCGCCAGCAGCTTGGAAGGACAGGGACCCAGAATGTACAATGAGCAGTTCTTC
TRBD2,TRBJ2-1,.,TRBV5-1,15,CASSLAGTIYNEQFF,TGCGCCAGCAGCTTGGCTGGGACTATCTACAATGAGCAGTTCTTC
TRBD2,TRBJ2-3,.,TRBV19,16,CASSPIAGGGADTQYF,TGTGCCAGTAGTCCTATAGCGGGGGGCGGTGCAGATACGCAGTATTTT
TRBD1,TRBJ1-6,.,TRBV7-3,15,CASSPQGAANSPLHF,TGTGCCAGCAGCCCACAGGGGGCTGCTAATTCACCCCTCCACTTT
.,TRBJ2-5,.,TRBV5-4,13,CASRKDNQETQYF,TGTGCCAGCAGAAAGGACAACCAAGAGACCCAGTACTTC
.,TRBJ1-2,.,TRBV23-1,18,CASSQSWEDGGSNYGYTF,TGCGCCAGCAGTCAATCGTGGGAGGACGGGGGATCTAACTATGGCTACACCTTC
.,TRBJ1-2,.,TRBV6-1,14,CASSEGGTNYGYTF,TGTGCCAGCAGTGAAGGCGGTACTAACTATGGCTACACCTTC
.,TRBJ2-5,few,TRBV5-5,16,CASSSLLGSGQETQYF,TGTGCCAGCAGCTCCTTACTAGGCAGCGGCCAAGAGACCCAGTACTTC
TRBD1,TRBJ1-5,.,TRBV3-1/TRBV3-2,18,CASSQVRGTGGGNQPQHF,TGTGCCAGCAGCCAAGTTCGGGGGACAGGGGGTGGCAATCAGCCCCAGCATTTT
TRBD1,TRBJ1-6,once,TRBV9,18,CASSPLPIDRGGNSPLHF,TGTGCCAGCAGCCCACTCCCAATAGACAGGGGGGGAAATTCACCCCTCCACTTT